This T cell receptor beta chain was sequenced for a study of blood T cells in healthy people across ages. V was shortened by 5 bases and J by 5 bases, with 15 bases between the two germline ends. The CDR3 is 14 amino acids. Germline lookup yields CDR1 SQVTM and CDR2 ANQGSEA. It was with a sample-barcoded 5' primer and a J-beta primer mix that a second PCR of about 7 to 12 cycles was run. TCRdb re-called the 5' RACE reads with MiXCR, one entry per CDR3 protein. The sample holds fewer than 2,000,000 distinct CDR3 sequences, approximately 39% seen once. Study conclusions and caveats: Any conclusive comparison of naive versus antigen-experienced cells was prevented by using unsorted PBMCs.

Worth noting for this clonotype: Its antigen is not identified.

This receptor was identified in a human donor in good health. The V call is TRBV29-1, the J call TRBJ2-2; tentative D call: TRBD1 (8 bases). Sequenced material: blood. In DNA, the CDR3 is TGCAGCGTTCAGCGGGACAGGTTGACCGGGGAGCTGTTTTTT. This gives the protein CSVQRDRLTGELFF.